The source of this T cell receptor (beta chain) is a study of blood T cell repertoires in COVID-19 (TCRdb year 2020). For context, the study as a whole: Recovered participants in ImmuneRACE Cohort 3 were defined as having two consecutive negative NP/OP PCR tests, clearance from a healthcare professional, or resolution of symptoms. Samples covering the acute and convalescent phases of COVID-19 were provided by collaborators in the United States, Italy and Spain. The material from the prospective study consisted of cDNA or gDNA derived from T cells, B-cell-depleted T cells, or PBMCs. The dataset comprised deeply sampled blood TCRbeta repertoires from subjects exposed to, actively infected with, or recovered from COVID-19. The repertoires were released in a freely available public database meant as a resource for research on the immune response to SARS-CoV-2. The samples were drawn from two sources: the first 160 participants of the ongoing ImmuneRACE study, and 1,000 to 1,500 subjects contributed by 6 global collaborators. The sample metadata nearly always contained a de-identified subject ID, COVID-19 status, age in years and sex. Where available, HLA class I and class II types were taken from metadata supplied by the sample provider and were not determined by assay-based typing.

In the prospective study, participants were 18 to 89 years old, resided in about two dozen geographic areas of the United States, and were enrolled through a virtual design. To assign participants to cohorts, the prospective study relied on clinical history that participants themselves reported in a screening survey and a study questionnaire. Mobile phlebotomists in the prospective study collected whole blood, serum and a nasopharyngeal or oropharyngeal swab from every participant. Prospective study participants could optionally give additional blood draws and questionnaires over a roughly two-month period. Before DNA extraction, blood samples from the prospective study were shipped at room temperature or frozen. Turning to this clone: The antigen this receptor binds is unknown. Within one base of it there is no much larger clone, and no base qualities were kept.

The immunoSEQ Assay, a bias-controlled multiplex PCR, was used to amplify TCRbeta CDR3 regions from genomic DNA. Per the source publication's procedure: Within the assay, amplification of reference gene primers was used to estimate how many nucleated cells each sample contained. Sequence reads were collapsed and filtered to measure the absolute abundance of every unique TCRbeta CDR3 rearrangement. For each sample, productive Simpson clonality was calculated by taking the square root of Simpson's diversity index across productive rearrangements. Not all clones reach the TCRdb copy of this immuneACCESS table, which keeps in-frame sequences only. Checked studies attribute under half of the gap to unresolved V genes and leave the rest unexplained. Clone size and the V and J calls come from that table; the DNA yielded D and trimming. Across this sample there are around 300,000 clones, with around nine tenths seen only once. The top ten hold approximately 2% of the sample.

Overall study results and their limits: The quantity of clinical and demographic metadata differed by source and by participant and was supplied without curation.

The trim is 2 bases for V and 4 bases for J, with a gap of 12 bases between the germline ends. CDR1 and CDR2 are read off the germline V gene as SGHDN and FVKESK. The CDR3 runs 15 amino acids, cysteine and phenylalanine included. Just CDR3 DNA is preserved here, 45 bases in frame from base 1. The sample comprised PBMCs or T cells enriched from blood (not recorded which). This sequence originates from an older woman in a cohort exposed to, infected with or recovered from COVID-19 (not recorded which). The rearranged segments are TRBV14 and TRBJ1-3, and perhaps TRBD1 as D gene, on 5 matching bases. The CDR3 region: CASSQTQGYGNTIYF. The DNA sequence is as follows: TGTGCCAGCAGCCAAACGCAGGGATACGGAAACACCATATATTTT.